Listed below are T cell receptor beta chains from one sample, sequenced in a study of cytotoxic CD8 clonotypes in ibrutinib-treated CLL. Profiled with immunoSEQ multiplex PCR; TCRdb holds only in-frame clones, not every one. The profile shows approximately 190,000 clones, more than 75% of them singletons. The sequencing used PBMCs, collected after 12 months of ibrutinib treatment. These TCRs come from a human donor with chronic lymphocytic leukemia. Each CDR3 is given with its conserved first and last residue. The D gene is left open where the match is weak. Expanded clones get a size class; other rows say once, few or many, or leave the size out.

abundance	v_gene	j_gene	len	d_gene	CDR3nt	CDR3aa
NA	TRBV10-1	TRBJ2-1	12	TRBD2	TGCGCCAGCAGTGACAACGGGAGGGTGAGGTTCTTC	CASSDNGRVRFF
NA	TRBV10-3	TRBJ2-7	14	NA	TGTGCCATCAGCCCACGGGTAGCGCCTATCGAGCAGTACTTC	CAISPRVAPIEQYF
NA	TRBV4-1	TRBJ2-7	15	NA	TGCGCCAGCAGCCAACTACGTGGTTTCTCCTACGAGCAGTACTTC	CASSQLRGFSYEQYF
NA	TRBV2	TRBJ2-5	14	TRBD2	TGTGCCAGCAGTGGAGGGAGCGGGAAAGAGACCCAGTACTTC	CASSGGSGKETQYF
NA	TRBV27	TRBJ2-2	15	NA	TGTGCCAGCAGGCGCGACTTGACGAACACCGGGGAGCTGTTTTTT	CASRRDLTNTGELFF
NA	TRBV19	TRBJ1-5	14	NA	TGTGCCAGTGCAAGGGTTGGGAGCAATCAGCCCCAGCATTTT	CASARVGSNQPQHF
NA	TRBV6-5	TRBJ1-2	14	NA	TGTGCCAGCAGTCTCAACGGCGGGCGTTATGGCTACACCTTC	CASSLNGGRYGYTF
NA	TRBV28	TRBJ2-7	13	NA	TGTGCCAGCAGCCGCGGGGTAACCTACGAGCAGTACTTC	CASSRGVTYEQYF
once	TRBV10-3	TRBJ1-5	14	NA	TGTGCCATCAGTGACAGAGATAGCAATCAGCCCCAGCATTTT	CAISDRDSNQPQHF
few	TRBV2	TRBJ1-4	15	TRBD1	TGTGCCAGCCGAGGGGAGGCAGGGGGCGGTGAAAAACTGTTTTTT	CASRGEAGGGEKLFF
NA	TRBV18	TRBJ2-7	12	NA	TGTGCCAGCACCGGGAGCTCCTACGAGCAGTACTTC	CASTGSSYEQYF
NA	TRBV7-2	TRBJ2-5	13	NA	TGTGCCAGCAGCTTATGGAGAGGGGAGACCCAGTACTTC	CASSLWRGETQYF
NA	TRBV9	TRBJ2-7	14	NA	TGTGCCAGCAGCCCCCGCTTTTCACGGAACGAGCAGTACTTC	CASSPRFSRNEQYF
once	TRBV13	TRBJ1-1	12	NA	TGTGCCAGCAGCTCCCGACAGATTGAAGCTTTCTTT	CASSSRQIEAFF
NA	TRBV7-9	TRBJ1-1	17	NA	TGTGCCAGCAGCTTAGAACAGGGTTCGGGGATGAACACTGAAGCTTTCTTT	CASSLEQGSGMNTEAFF